The 7 T cell receptor beta chains presented below share a single source sample, sequenced in a study of patients and donors after allogeneic stem cell transplantation. TCRdb called the RT-PCR reads again in MiXCR, with one record for every CDR3 protein. The repertoire holds a few hundred thousand distinct CDR3 sequences, with 13% to 15% as singletons. Sequenced input: blood, either unsorted or a sorted T cell fraction (not recorded which). The receptors were gathered from a human donor who was either an allogeneic HSCT recipient or a stem cell or donor lymphocyte infusion donor (not recorded which). It is not recorded whose cells these are; they may come from a transplant donor.

This clonotype came up a few times. V and J are TRBV30 and TRBJ2-1; D not resolved. This CDR3 is 14 amino acids long. CDR1 and CDR2 from the germline V gene are GTSNPN and SVGIG (reference sequence). The V end lost 1 base, the J end lost 4 bases, and 11 bases lay between the germline ends. The CDR3 is CAWSGTQRYNEQFF. The CDR3 bases are TGTGCCTGGAGTGGAACCCAAAGGTACAATGAGCAGTTCTTC. The whole variable domain, remainder taken from reference TRBV30 and TRBJ2-1, is SQTIHQWPATLVQPVGSPLSLECTVEGTSNPNLYWYRQAAGRGLQLLFYSVGIGQISSEVPQNLSASRPQDRQFILSSKKLLLSDSGFYLCAWSGTQRYNEQFFGPGTRLTVL.

This chain links TRBV7-6 with TRBJ1-1; 9 bases agree with TRBD1. V shed 5 bases and J 4 bases; nucleotides not matched to a gene: 11. This CDR3 comprises 16 residues. Per the germline V gene, CDR1 is SGHVS and CDR2 is FNYEAQ. CDR3 sequence reads: CASSPGTGRSGTEAFF. The CDR3, as DNA: TGTGCCAGCAGCCCCGGGACAGGGCGATCAGGCACTGAAGCTTTCTTT.

This clonotype was counted at least ten times. The CDR3 coding sequence is TGCGCCAGCAGCCAAGTACTAGCGGGAGACCGCGAGCAGTTCTTC. Protein sequence: CASSQVLAGDREQFF. This sequence joins TRBV4-1 and TRBJ2-1; 11 bases line up with TRBD2. Trimming at V came to 1 base and at J to 10 bases, leaving 6 bases not matched to a gene. The CDR3 length is 15 residues. Germline CDR1 reads MGHRA; CDR2 reads YSYEKL.

The chain carries TRBV12-3 or TRBV12-4 and TRBJ1-2; TRBD1 aligns across 7 bases. V was pared by 6 bases and J by 2 bases, with 12 bases of the junction left unmatched. This CDR3 region has 16 residues. CDR3 amino acids: CASSKKPKTGNYGYTF. The CDR3 coding sequence is TGTGCCAGCAGCAAAAAACCAAAGACAGGGAACTATGGCTACACCTTC.

This clonotype was observed a handful of times. The CDR3 protein is CASSFGLETQYF. For the CDR3, the DNA is TGTGCCAGCAGTTTCGGACTGGAGACCCAGTACTTC. This chain connects TRBV12-3 or TRBV12-4 to TRBJ2-5; possibly TRBD2 for D (5 bases). V dropped 3 bases and J dropped 5 bases, with 7 bases sitting between them. The CDR3 spans 12 residues.

This clonotype was detected many times. V and J are TRBV20-1 and TRBJ2-7; D is unresolved. Germline V lookup: CDR1 DFQATT, CDR2 SNEGSKA (reference sequence). V was clipped by 6 bases and J by 0 bases, with 15 bases between them. The CDR3 runs to 14 residues. The CDR3 region is CSANTATNSYEQYF. CDR3 bases: TGCAGTGCCAATACAGCTACCAACTCCTACGAGCAGTACTTC.

Only a few counts were recorded for this clonotype. The rearrangement joins TRBV19 to TRBJ2-7, with D possibly matching TRBD2 (6 bases). The CDR3 consists of 15 residues. Germline values: CDR1 LNHDA, CDR2 SQIVND (reference sequence). V was clipped by 3 bases and J by 2 bases, with 14 bases between them. The CDR3 protein is CASSIPGRLAYEQYF. The CDR3 region has the DNA TGTGCCAGTAGTATCCCGGGGAGGTTGGCCTACGAGCAGTACTTC.